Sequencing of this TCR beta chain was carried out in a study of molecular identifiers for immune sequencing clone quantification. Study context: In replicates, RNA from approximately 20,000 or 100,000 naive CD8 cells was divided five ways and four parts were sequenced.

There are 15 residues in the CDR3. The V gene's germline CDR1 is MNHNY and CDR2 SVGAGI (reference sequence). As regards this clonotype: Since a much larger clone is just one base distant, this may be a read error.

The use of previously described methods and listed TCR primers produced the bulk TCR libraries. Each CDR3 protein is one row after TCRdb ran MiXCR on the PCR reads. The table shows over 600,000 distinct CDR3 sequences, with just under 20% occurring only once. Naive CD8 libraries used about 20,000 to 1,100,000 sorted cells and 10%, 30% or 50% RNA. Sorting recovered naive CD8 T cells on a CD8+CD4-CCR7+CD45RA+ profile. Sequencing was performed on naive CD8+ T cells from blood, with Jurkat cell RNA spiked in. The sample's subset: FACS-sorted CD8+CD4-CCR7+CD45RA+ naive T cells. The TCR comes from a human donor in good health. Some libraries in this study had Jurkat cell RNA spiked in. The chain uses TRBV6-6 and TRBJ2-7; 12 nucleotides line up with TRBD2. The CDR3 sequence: CAGSYQTSGRDEQYF. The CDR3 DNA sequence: TGTGCCGGCAGTTATCAGACTAGCGGGAGAGACGAGCAGTACTTC.